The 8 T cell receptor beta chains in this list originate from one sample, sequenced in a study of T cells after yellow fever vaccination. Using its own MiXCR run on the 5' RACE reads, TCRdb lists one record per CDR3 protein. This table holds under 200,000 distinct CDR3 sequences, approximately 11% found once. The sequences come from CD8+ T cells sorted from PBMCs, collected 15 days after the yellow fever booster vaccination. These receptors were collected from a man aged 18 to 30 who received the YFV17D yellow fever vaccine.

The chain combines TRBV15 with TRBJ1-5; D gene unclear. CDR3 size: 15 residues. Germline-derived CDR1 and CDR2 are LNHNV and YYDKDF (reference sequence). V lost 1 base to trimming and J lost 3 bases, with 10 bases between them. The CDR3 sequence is CATSRGSANNQPQHF. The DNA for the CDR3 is TGTGCCACCAGCAGAGGTAGCGCAAACAATCAGCCCCAGCATTTT.

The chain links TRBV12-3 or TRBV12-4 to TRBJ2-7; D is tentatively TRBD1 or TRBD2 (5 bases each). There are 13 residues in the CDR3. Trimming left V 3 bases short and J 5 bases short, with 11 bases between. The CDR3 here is CASSFGGVDEQYF. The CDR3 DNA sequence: TGTGCCAGCAGTTTTGGGGGAGTAGACGAGCAGTACTTC.

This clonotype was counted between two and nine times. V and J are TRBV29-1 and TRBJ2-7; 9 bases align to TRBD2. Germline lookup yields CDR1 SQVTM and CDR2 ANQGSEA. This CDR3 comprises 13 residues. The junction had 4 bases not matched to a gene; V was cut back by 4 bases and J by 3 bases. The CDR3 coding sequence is TGCAGCGTTGTGGGGACTAGCTTCTACGAGCAGTACTTC. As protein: CSVVGTSFYEQYF.

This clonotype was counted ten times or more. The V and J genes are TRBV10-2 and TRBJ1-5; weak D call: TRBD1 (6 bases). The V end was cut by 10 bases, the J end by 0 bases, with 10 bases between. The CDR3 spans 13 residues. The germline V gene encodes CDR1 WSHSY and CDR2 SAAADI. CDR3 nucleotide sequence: TGCGCCACGCAGGGGTATAGCAATCAGCCCCAGCATTTT. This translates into CATQGYSNQPQHF.

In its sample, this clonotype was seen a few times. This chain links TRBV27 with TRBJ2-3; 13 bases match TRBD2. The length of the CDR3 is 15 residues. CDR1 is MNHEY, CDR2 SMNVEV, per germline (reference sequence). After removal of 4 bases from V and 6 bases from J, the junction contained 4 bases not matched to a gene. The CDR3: CASSSLAGGLDTQYF. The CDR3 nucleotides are TGTGCCAGCAGTTCACTAGCGGGGGGGCTGGATACGCAGTATTTT.

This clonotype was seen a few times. This chain's CDR3 is CASSFVAEQYF. CDR3 nucleotides: TGTGCCAGCAGCTTTGTAGCCGAGCAGTACTTC. V is TRBV5-5 and J is TRBJ2-7; the D is unclear. V was clipped by 2 bases and J by 6 bases, with 6 bases between them. Germline V gene sequence: CDR1 SGHKS, CDR2 YYEKEE (reference sequence). CDR3 size: 11 residues.

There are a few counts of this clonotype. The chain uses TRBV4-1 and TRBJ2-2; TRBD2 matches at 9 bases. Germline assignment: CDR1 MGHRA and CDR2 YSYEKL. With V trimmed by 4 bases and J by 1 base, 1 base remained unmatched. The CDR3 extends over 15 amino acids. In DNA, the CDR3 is TGCGCCAGCAGCCTACTAGCGGGGAACACCGGGGAGCTGTTTTTT. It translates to CASSLLAGNTGELFF.

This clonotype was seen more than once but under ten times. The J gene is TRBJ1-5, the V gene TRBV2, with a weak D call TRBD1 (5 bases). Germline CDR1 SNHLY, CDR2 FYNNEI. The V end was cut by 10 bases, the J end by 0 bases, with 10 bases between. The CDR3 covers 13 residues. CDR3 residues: CAIQGNSNQPQHF. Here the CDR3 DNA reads TGTGCCATCCAGGGAAATAGCAATCAGCCCCAGCATTTT.